This paragraph covers one T cell receptor beta chain sequence. Assay runs were performed at deep level. Sequencing used immunoSEQ multiplex PCR; TCRdb keeps in-frame clones, though not all of them. The repertoire consists of about 2 million clones, with approximately 95% occurring once and the leading ten covering more than 0.1%. This entry comes from a study of shared clonotypes between healthy human individuals. Across the whole study: Those who served as donors were two women and three men between the ages of 18 and 49. Every donor yielded three CD4 naive, three CD4 memory, two CD8 naive and one CD8 memory plate.

Sample: naive CD4+ T cells sorted from blood. Subset described: CD45RA+ positively selected. The sequence was collected from a man aged 18 to 29 in good health.

CDR3 in amino acids: CASSLGGGGGEQYF. DNA for the CDR3: TGCGCCAGCAGCTTGGGAGGGGGCGGCGGCGAGCAGTACTTC. The chain has TRBV5-1 and TRBJ2-7; 7 bases are a match to TRBD1. The CDR3 sequence is 14 residues long. Germline-derived CDR1 and CDR2 are SGHRS and YFSETQ. V lost 0 bases to trimming and J lost 6 bases; unmatched junction nucleotides: 6.